Listed below are T cell receptor beta chains from one sample, sequenced in a study of blood T cell repertoires in COVID-19. Profiling relied on immunoSEQ multiplex PCR, and the TCRdb table lists in-frame clones only, not all of them. The sample includes roughly 250,000 clones, under 95% of them seen just once. Sequenced material: PBMCs or T cells enriched from blood (not recorded which). Receptor source: a woman between 18 and 29 years old who had recovered from COVID-19. Both conserved end residues are part of each CDR3. A D gene is named only where the DNA matches it firmly. Clone sizes are given selectively: once, few, many, or a class where the clone is expanded.

V gene: TRBV18; D gene: .; J gene: TRBJ1-3; clone size: .; CDR3 DNA: TGTGCCAGCTCACCTTCCCGTGGAAACACCATATATTTT; CDR3 protein: CASSPSRGNTIYF
V gene: TRBV12-3/TRBV12-4; D gene: .; J gene: TRBJ1-5; clone size: .; CDR3 DNA: TGTGCCAGCAGTCCGGGCGGGTCTTCAGGCCAGCATTTT; CDR3 protein: CASSPGGSSGQHF
V gene: TRBV19; D gene: .; J gene: TRBJ2-5; clone size: .; CDR3 DNA: TGTGCCAGTAGTACGAGGAGGGAGACCCAGTACTTC; CDR3 protein: CASSTRRETQYF
V gene: TRBV18; D gene: .; J gene: TRBJ1-1; clone size: .; CDR3 DNA: TGTGCCAGCTCAAGCACTCCAGGGTTAGCTGAAGCTTTCTTT; CDR3 protein: CASSSTPGLAEAFF
V gene: TRBV7-9; D gene: .; J gene: TRBJ2-7; clone size: .; CDR3 DNA: TGTGCCAGCAGCTCCTGGGGGGACAGAAATTTTTACGAGCAGTACTTC; CDR3 protein: CASSSWGDRNFYEQYF
V gene: TRBV4-1; D gene: TRBD2; J gene: TRBJ2-7; clone size: .; CDR3 DNA: TGCGCCAGCAGCCAAGAATTAGCGGGAGCTTCCTACGAGCAGTACTTC; CDR3 protein: CASSQELAGASYEQYF
V gene: TRBV2; D gene: .; J gene: TRBJ1-3; clone size: .; CDR3 DNA: TGTGCCAGCAGTGAAGCGGGCACAGGACGAGGAAACACCATATATTTT; CDR3 protein: CASSEAGTGRGNTIYF
V gene: TRBV9; D gene: TRBD2; J gene: TRBJ2-4; clone size: .; CDR3 DNA: TGTGCCAGCAGCGTTCTCGCTAGCGGGGGACCCCTGGGTAGTGGAAACATTCAGTACTTC; CDR3 protein: CASSVLASGGPLGSGNIQYF
V gene: TRBV6-5; D gene: TRBD2; J gene: TRBJ2-2; clone size: .; CDR3 DNA: TGTGCCAGCAGTCCTAGCGGGGGTAACACCGGGGAGCTGTTTTTT; CDR3 protein: CASSPSGGNTGELFF
V gene: TRBV5-5; D gene: .; J gene: TRBJ1-4; clone size: .; CDR3 DNA: TGTGCCAGCAGCTTGAACTCCCGGGGGGTTAATGAAAAACTGTTTTTT; CDR3 protein: CASSLNSRGVNEKLFF
V gene: TRBV19; D gene: .; J gene: TRBJ1-2; clone size: .; CDR3 DNA: TGTGCCAGTAGTATATCAGACAGATTGGTCGTCTATGGCTACACCTTC; CDR3 protein: CASSISDRLVVYGYTF
V gene: TRBV9; D gene: .; J gene: TRBJ1-1; clone size: .; CDR3 DNA: TGTGCCAGCAGCGTCGATGTTATAGGGGGCACTGAAGCTTTCTTT; CDR3 protein: CASSVDVIGGTEAFF
V gene: TRBV18; D gene: .; J gene: TRBJ1-5; clone size: .; CDR3 DNA: TGTGCCAGCTCACCATCATGGGGAGGCAATCAGCCCCAGCATTTT; CDR3 protein: CASSPSWGGNQPQHF
V gene: TRBV5-5; D gene: TRBD1; J gene: TRBJ1-2; clone size: .; CDR3 DNA: TGTGCCAGCACTTCCTCGGGGACAGGGGTTAACTATGGCTACACCTTC; CDR3 protein: CASTSSGTGVNYGYTF
V gene: TRBV27; D gene: .; J gene: TRBJ2-2; clone size: .; CDR3 DNA: TGTGCCAGCAGTTTGAGCCCCACCGGGGAGCTGTTTTTT; CDR3 protein: CASSLSPTGELFF
V gene: TRBV11-2; D gene: .; J gene: TRBJ1-1; clone size: .; CDR3 DNA: TGTGCCAGCAGCTTAACGCAATCAATTAGCACTGAAGCTTTCTTT; CDR3 protein: CASSLTQSISTEAFF
V gene: TRBV12-3/TRBV12-4; D gene: .; J gene: TRBJ1-2; clone size: .; CDR3 DNA: TGTGCCAGCAGTTTCGGGGCTAACTATGGCTACACCTTC; CDR3 protein: CASSFGANYGYTF
V gene: TRBV5-1; D gene: TRBD1; J gene: TRBJ1-3; clone size: once; CDR3 DNA: TGCGCCAGCAGCCCGTGGGGGGACAGGGCTGGAAACACCATATATTTT; CDR3 protein: CASSPWGDRAGNTIYF
V gene: TRBV11-1; D gene: TRBD2; J gene: TRBJ2-7; clone size: .; CDR3 DNA: TGTGCCAGCAGCAATAGCGGGAGGGCCGGCGAGCAGTACTTC; CDR3 protein: CASSNSGRAGEQYF
V gene: TRBV4-1; D gene: .; J gene: TRBJ1-1; clone size: .; CDR3 DNA: TGCGCCAGCAGCCAAGCCTCGACAGAACCGAACACTGAAGCTTTCTTT; CDR3 protein: CASSQASTEPNTEAFF
V gene: TRBV15; D gene: .; J gene: TRBJ1-1; clone size: .; CDR3 DNA: TGTGCCACCAGCTGGGGGAGGTCCCGTGAAGCTTTCTTT; CDR3 protein: CATSWGRSREAFF
V gene: TRBV28; D gene: TRBD2; J gene: TRBJ2-7; clone size: .; CDR3 DNA: TGTGCCAGCAGTTCCCCCCCGCGGGAGGGCACCTACGAGCAGTACTTC; CDR3 protein: CASSSPPREGTYEQYF
V gene: TRBV19; D gene: .; J gene: TRBJ2-1; clone size: .; CDR3 DNA: TGTGCCAGTAGTATCTGGACACGTCCTTTACAACCGCTAAGTTACAATGAGCAGTTCTTC; CDR3 protein: CASSIWTRPLQPLSYNEQFF
V gene: TRBV11-3; D gene: TRBD2; J gene: TRBJ2-1; clone size: .; CDR3 DNA: TGTGCCAGCAGCCAAGTACTAGCGGGGGGAAATGAGCAGTTCTTC; CDR3 protein: CASSQVLAGGNEQFF
V gene: TRBV4-2; D gene: TRBD1; J gene: TRBJ1-4; clone size: .; CDR3 DNA: TGTGCCAGCAGCCATCGTCCGGGACAGCCAAATGAAAAACTGTTTTTT; CDR3 protein: CASSHRPGQPNEKLFF
V gene: TRBV9; D gene: TRBD1; J gene: TRBJ1-1; clone size: .; CDR3 DNA: TGTGCCAGCAGCGCCCAGGGACAGGCCCTCACTGAAGCTTTCTTT; CDR3 protein: CASSAQGQALTEAFF
V gene: TRBV6-1; D gene: .; J gene: TRBJ2-5; clone size: .; CDR3 DNA: TGTGCCAGCAGTGAAGCGCTCACGGTCAAGAGAACCCAGTACTTC; CDR3 protein: CASSEALTVKRTQYF
V gene: TRBV7-9; D gene: .; J gene: TRBJ1-6; clone size: .; CDR3 DNA: TGTGCCAGCAGCGAGACTTCGGATTCACCCCTCCACTTT; CDR3 protein: CASSETSDSPLHF
V gene: TRBV7-2; D gene: TRBD2; J gene: TRBJ2-5; clone size: .; CDR3 DNA: TGTGCCAGCAGCTTCACCACTAGCGCTCAAGAGACCCAGTACTTC; CDR3 protein: CASSFTTSAQETQYF
V gene: TRBV10-3; D gene: .; J gene: TRBJ1-2; clone size: .; CDR3 DNA: TGTGCCATCAAGGAGGGGATAGCTAACTATGGCTACACCTTC; CDR3 protein: CAIKEGIANYGYTF
V gene: TRBV6-5; D gene: .; J gene: TRBJ2-7; clone size: .; CDR3 DNA: TGTGCCAGCTGGGGTCGGGGGAGCAGGGCCGAGCAGTACTTC; CDR3 protein: CASWGRGSRAEQYF
V gene: TRBV3-1/TRBV3-2; D gene: TRBD2; J gene: TRBJ2-2; clone size: .; CDR3 DNA: TGTGCCAGCAGCCAACTAGCGGGGGCCCACACCGGGGAGCTGTTTTTT; CDR3 protein: CASSQLAGAHTGELFF
V gene: TRBV7-2; D gene: TRBD1; J gene: TRBJ2-7; clone size: .; CDR3 DNA: TGTGCCAGCAGCTCGCGACAGGGGACCTACGAGCAGTACTTC; CDR3 protein: CASSSRQGTYEQYF
V gene: TRBV7-2; D gene: TRBD2; J gene: TRBJ2-1; clone size: .; CDR3 DNA: TGTGCCAGCAGCTTAGTAGGCCCCGCGTCGCTAGCGGGAGATGAGCAGTTCTTC; CDR3 protein: CASSLVGPASLAGDEQFF
V gene: TRBV13; D gene: TRBD2; J gene: TRBJ2-2; clone size: few; CDR3 DNA: TGTGCCAGCAGCCCAGCCTTTAGCGGGGGGGCCGGGACCGGGGAGCTGTTTTTT; CDR3 protein: CASSPAFSGGAGTGELFF
V gene: TRBV29-1; D gene: TRBD2; J gene: TRBJ2-2; clone size: .; CDR3 DNA: TGCAGCGCCATGACTAGCGGGGGGGCCCTCACCGGGGAGCTGTTTTTT; CDR3 protein: CSAMTSGGALTGELFF
V gene: TRBV19; D gene: .; J gene: TRBJ1-1; clone size: .; CDR3 DNA: TGTGCCAGTAGTATAGGCAGGGGAATCACTGAAGCTTTCTTT; CDR3 protein: CASSIGRGITEAFF